This T cell receptor beta chain came from a study of blood T cell repertoires in COVID-19. The CDR3 is 16 residues long. Trimming cost V 2 bases and J 0 bases, with 13 bases left between them. The germline V gene has CDR1 MNHNS and CDR2 SASEGT. Data came from immunoSEQ multiplex PCR; TCRdb stores just in-frame clones and leaves some out. Of some 350,000 clones in the sample, around 87% are singletons; the top ten hold around 6%. The TCR sequence derives from a woman aged 45-59 years with COVID-19, enrolled during active disease. Source material: peripheral blood. The V and J genes are TRBV6-1 and TRBJ1-1; D not resolved. CDR3: CASSEWVAGMNTEAFF. CDR3 nucleotide sequence: TGTGCCAGCAGTGAATGGGTTGCAGGCATGAACACTGAAGCTTTCTTT.